These 15 T cell receptor beta chains share one sample of origin, sequenced in a study of OX40 agonist ivuxolimab in advanced cancers. Sequencing was performed with immunoSEQ multiplex PCR; in TCRdb, only in-frame clones are kept and a portion is missing. The repertoire holds tens of thousands of clones, with about 88% as singletons. This specimen was CD4+ or CD8+ T cells sorted from blood, taken in a trial of the OX40 agonist ivuxolimab. Receptors were obtained from an adult with an advanced solid tumor such as melanoma, head and neck, liver or kidney cancer.

This clone is a singleton in its sample. This chain joins TRBV6-1 and TRBJ2-2, with TRBD2 identical over 8 bases. This CDR3 has 14 amino acids. V lost 10 bases to trimming and J lost 6 bases; unmatched junction nucleotides: 10. CDR1 and CDR2 (germline): MNHNS, SASEGT. CDR3 nucleotides: TGTGCCACGACCGGGACTAGTGGTCCCGGGGAGCTGTTTTTT. It yields the protein CATTGTSGPGELFF.

The chain links TRBV7-3 to TRBJ2-1; 9 nucleotides match TRBD2. The CDR3 loop spans 15 amino acids. J lost 8 bases, V lost 1 base, and 6 bases had no gene match. Germline CDR1 SGHTA, CDR2 FQGTGA. In nucleotides, the CDR3 is TGTGCCAGCAGCTTAATGGCGGGAGGGCCGTATGAGCAGTTCTTC. This translates into CASSLMAGGPYEQFF.

This chain uses TRBV11-2 with TRBJ2-5; D gene ambiguous. Germline CDR1 and CDR2: SGHAT and FQNNGV. This CDR3 is built from 16 residues. Trimming removed 5 bases at V and 0 bases at J, with 16 bases between. CDR3 region: CASSVTHSAYQETQYF. CDR3 coding DNA: TGTGCCAGCAGCGTCACGCACAGCGCGTACCAAGAGACCCAGTACTTC.

This clone was detected a few times. V gene TRBV4-2 combines with J gene TRBJ2-5, with 13 bases that match TRBD2. This CDR3 has 19 residues. Per germline, CDR1 LGHNA and CDR2 YNFKEQ. The trim removed 1 base at V and 5 bases at J, leaving 13 bases unmatched. The CDR3 spells CASSQGTSGRNRAEETQYF. The CDR3 bases are TGTGCCAGCAGCCAAGGGACTAGCGGGAGAAATAGGGCGGAGGAGACCCAGTACTTC.

Comments on this clone: At one end, the junction sequence differs from germline, possibly due to a read error. The chain links TRBV5-4 to TRBJ1-1; D gene ambiguous. Per germline, CDR1 SGHNT and CDR2 YYREEE (reference sequence). This CDR3 region has 13 residues. The chain's CDR3 is CASSLVPGSQELF. The CDR3 region has the DNA TGTGCCAGCAGCTTGGTGCCAGGTTCCCAGGAGCTCTTT.

This rearrangement joins TRBV29-1 to TRBJ2-5; 7 bases map to TRBD1. The trim removed 4 bases at V and 0 bases at J, leaving 11 bases unmatched. The CDR3 runs 16 residues. Germline V gene data show CDR1 as SQVTM and CDR2 as ANQGSEA. The CDR3 DNA sequence: TGCAGCGTTGGGAACTGGTACGGGACAGACCAAGAGACCCAGTACTTC. Its protein is CSVGNWYGTDQETQYF.

The rearrangement joins TRBV4-1 to TRBJ2-7; D might be TRBD2 (6 bases). The CDR3 loop spans 15 amino acids. Between the trimmed V and J ends, which lost 1 base and 2 bases, there was a span of 12 bases. The germline CDR1 and CDR2 sequences are MGHRA and YSYEKL. CDR3: CASSQAGSGAYEQYF. CDR3 DNA sequence: TGCGCCAGCAGCCAAGCAGGTTCGGGAGCCTACGAGCAGTACTTC.

V gene TRBV15 combines with J gene TRBJ2-3, with TRBD1 as a possible D gene (5 bases). Trimming removed 1 base from V and 8 bases from J, with 10 bases in between. CDR3 length equals 13 residues. Germline V gene sequence: CDR1 LNHNV, CDR2 YYDKDF (reference sequence). CDR3 sequence: CATSRGGQGTQYF. In DNA, the CDR3 is TGTGCCACCAGCAGAGGCGGCCAGGGTACGCAGTATTTT.

The chain carries TRBV11-2 and TRBJ2-1, with TRBD2 matching over 8 bases. With V trimmed by 4 bases and J by 0 bases, 8 bases remained unmatched. CDR1 is SGHAT and CDR2 is FQNNGV in the germline V gene. CDR3 length: 17 residues. The CDR3 DNA reads TGTGCCAGCAGCTACCCGGGGAGCGGGAGCTCCTACAATGAGCAGTTCTTC. As protein: CASSYPGSGSSYNEQFF.

CDR3 loop: CASSSPGAAPGELFF. CDR3 bases: TGTGCCAGCAGCTCTCCGGGGGCCGCCCCCGGGGAGCTGTTTTTT. This chain connects TRBV7-8 to TRBJ2-2; D may correspond to TRBD1 or TRBD2 (6 bases each). Trimming stripped 4 bases from V and 6 bases from J, with 15 bases between. This CDR3 contains 15 residues. Germline CDR1 is SGHVS and CDR2 is FQNEAQ.

In DNA, the CDR3 is TGTGCCAGCAGTGACGGAGTAGGAGAGCAGTACTTC. Translation: CASSDGVGEQYF. The gene calls are TRBV2 and TRBJ2-7, with D unresolved. Germline-derived CDR1 and CDR2 are SNHLY and FYNNEI. The CDR3 sequence is 12 residues long. The V end was cut by 3 bases, the J end by 7 bases, with 10 bases between.

This rearrangement joins TRBV7-2 to TRBJ2-7; possible D gene TRBD2, 6 bases. CDR1 and CDR2 from the germline V gene are SGHTA and FQGNSA. V was shortened by 5 bases and J by 3 bases, with 20 bases between the two germline ends. The length of the CDR3 is 16 residues. CDR3 sequence (DNA): TGTGCCAGCAGCCCACGGGGGAGGCACGGGAACTACGAGCAGTACTTC. This codes for CASSPRGRHGNYEQYF. The complete variable domain, with remaining parts taken from reference TRBV7-2 and TRBJ2-7, reads GAGVSQSPSNKVTEKGKDVELRCDPISGHTALYWYRQSLGQGLEFLIYFQGNSAPDKSGLPSDRFSAERTGGSVSTLTIQRTQQEDSAVYLCASSPRGRHGNYEQYFGPGTRLTVT.

J is TRBJ2-1 and V is TRBV11-2; 12 bases fit TRBD2. Germline CDR1 and CDR2: SGHAT and FQNNGV. CDR3 length: 16 amino acids. After removal of 5 bases from V and 8 bases from J, the junction contained 10 bases not matched to a gene. The CDR3 sequence: CASSPALAGGRDEQFF. The CDR3 DNA follows: TGTGCCAGCAGCCCCGCACTAGCGGGAGGTAGGGATGAGCAGTTCTTC.

The chain joins TRBV18 to TRBJ1-5; D remains ambiguous. In germline, CDR1 is KGHSH, CDR2 LQKENI. Between the trimmed V and J ends, which lost 2 bases and 1 base, there was a span of 12 bases. The CDR3 covers 16 residues. The CDR3 here is CASSPLGSRSNQPQHF. CDR3 in DNA: TGTGCCAGCTCACCATTAGGGTCTCGAAGCAATCAGCCCCAGCATTTT.

The chain has TRBV5-1 and TRBJ2-7; D unclear. This CDR3 has 11 amino acids. V was shortened by 2 bases and J by 7 bases, with 7 bases between the two germline ends. Germline values: CDR1 SGHRS, CDR2 YFSETQ. Here the CDR3 DNA reads TGCGCCAGCAGCTTTGAATCAGAGCAGTACTTC. Its translation is CASSFESEQYF.